This record covers a single T cell receptor beta chain. This clone was picked up one time. Its antigen is currently not known. The sample holds no much larger clone one base away, and base qualities are not on file. The immunoSEQ Assay, a bias-controlled multiplex PCR, was used to amplify TCRbeta CDR3 regions from genomic DNA. The published analysis was carried out like this. Within the assay, amplification of reference gene primers was used to estimate how many nucleated cells each sample contained. To quantify the absolute abundance of each unique TCRbeta CDR3 rearrangement, sequence reads were collapsed and filtered. For each sample, productive Simpson clonality was calculated as the square root of Simpson's diversity index over productive rearrangements. TCRdb took over this immuneACCESS table, retaining in-frame rearrangements with V and J assigned. Such tables are incomplete; in checked studies, under half of the missing clones stem from an unresolved V gene, and the remainder is unexplained. V and J calls and clone size are copied from that table; D and trimming were computed from the DNA. Within this sample are 99,000 or so clones, with around 80% of them counted one time only. 15% to 19% of the sample is taken by the ten largest.

CDR3 length: 13 amino acids, cysteine to phenylalanine. Only the CDR3 part of the read is kept: 39 bases, read in frame from the first base. A distance of 10 bases separates the germline ends of V and J, which lose 7 bases and 2 bases respectively. The germline V gene encodes CDR1 MNHEY and CDR2 SVGAGI. Collaborating institutions collected whole blood in K2EDTA tubes following their own protocols. Collaborator samples were shipped for TCRbeta analysis as frozen whole blood, isolated PBMCs, or DNA extracted from either sample type. The record originates from a study of blood T cell repertoires in COVID-19 (TCRdb year 2020). For the study in its entirety: Collaborator samples came from the United States, Italy and Spain and covered acute and convalescent phases of COVID-19. The material from the prospective study consisted of cDNA or gDNA derived from T cells, B-cell-depleted T cells, or PBMCs. Deeply sampled blood TCRbeta repertoires from subjects exposed to, actively infected with, or recovered from COVID-19 were included in the dataset. The repertoires were released in a freely available public database meant as a resource for research on the immune response to SARS-CoV-2. The samples were drawn from two sources: the first 160 participants of the ongoing ImmuneRACE study, and fewer than 1,500 subjects contributed by 6 global collaborators. Sample metadata almost always included a de-identified subject ID, COVID-19 status, age in years and sex. Where HLA class I and class II types were available, the types were taken from metadata supplied by the sample provider, not from assay-based typing. Study-wide conclusions, independent of this receptor: How much clinical and demographic metadata was included differed by source and by participant, and the metadata was provided uncurated.

The TCR comes from a woman aged 80 or over with acute or convalescent COVID-19. Input material: peripheral blood. In this chain, TRBV6-5 is recombined with TRBJ2-3; D gene: possibly TRBD2, on 6 matching bases. The CDR3 protein: CASKRDFTDTQYF. In nucleotides, the sequence is TGTGCCAGCAAAAGGGACTTCACAGATACGCAGTATTTT.